Listed below are T cell receptor beta chains from one sample, sequenced in a study of early T cells in non-severe SARS-CoV-2 infection. TCRdb analysed the 5' RACE reads with MiXCR anew, one entry per CDR3 protein. Here the sample spans over 55,000 distinct CDR3 sequences, approximately 13% being singletons. Sample: whole blood. The receptors originated from an adult who was a healthcare worker with PCR-confirmed SARS-CoV-2 infection or an uninfected control (not recorded which). The CDR3 runs from the conserved cysteine through the conserved F or W. The order of the fields is J gene, V gene, CDR3 protein.

>TRBJ2-4|TRBV7-9
CASSLGGPAKNIQYF
>TRBJ2-3|TRBV7-9
CASSRPSEGDTQYF
>TRBJ2-2|TRBV15
CATSGLAGTGELFF
>TRBJ2-5|TRBV10-3
CAISESSGEETQYF
>TRBJ1-2|TRBV20-1
CSATFGTPNYGYTF
>TRBJ2-7|TRBV7-9
CASSTSSASSYEQYF
>TRBJ2-3|TRBV10-3
CAIRAGTPFDTQYF
>TRBJ2-6|TRBV10-3
CAISEGEGAPLSGANVLTF
>TRBJ1-1|TRBV29-1
CSVLPGNTEAFF
>TRBJ1-2|TRBV19
CASSITGVNYGYTF
>TRBJ1-1|TRBV27
CASSILRTGWDTEAFF
>TRBJ2-5|TRBV4-3
CASSQERQPQETQYF
>TRBJ2-3|TRBV12-5
CASGLTGASTDTQYF
>TRBJ2-1|TRBV6-1
CASRRTSGSVGQFF
>TRBJ2-1|TRBV9
CASSVATGGRYNEQFF
>TRBJ2-3|TRBV2
CATAPEAPFTDTQYF
>TRBJ2-7|TRBV12-3/TRBV12-4
CASSWGSINYEQYF
>TRBJ1-2|TRBV4-3
CASSQDPITGSYGYTF
>TRBJ2-5|TRBV11-2
CASSLPQDRQETQYF
>TRBJ2-3|TRBV24-1
CATSDPGTGGADTQYF
>TRBJ2-7|TRBV6-1
CASSEDPSGASEQYF
>TRBJ1-1|TRBV27
CASWGQGLIKAFF